This section outlines one TCR beta chain sequence together with its context. In this sample, this clone turned up a few times. The antigen it recognizes is unknown. Base quality data are lacking; no much larger clone is found one base away. The entire amount of isolated RNA was reverse transcribed using the High Capacity cDNA Reverse Transcription Kit, so the sequenced TCRB transcripts were expressed ones. Deep immunoSEQ sequencing was applied to naive, central memory and regulatory T cell samples, giving an average of about 3.8 million total reads per sample. After sorted cells were lysed in RLT buffer, RNA was extracted with DNase-treated RNeasy Micro or Mini kits, with the choice depending on cell number. To prevent cross-contamination, each cell subset was processed individually, whereas patient and healthy donor samples were processed jointly. The immunoSEQ multiplex PCR was used to amplify TCRB sequences from cDNA, yielding 87-bp fragments that span the CDR3 region. Sequencing of the amplicons was done on the Illumina HiSeq platform. In the paper's pipeline: Synthetic template baselines were used to correct PCR bias computationally, reads within Hamming distance 2 were collapsed, and singletons that could not be merged were discarded. Reads were aligned to IMGT to assign V, D and J genes, CDR3 length, and insertions or deletions at six rearrangement sites. Within each subset, clonotype counts were normalized to sorted cell number, and only after that were true diversity and Gini coefficients computed with the tcR R package. The overlap coefficient, calculated on TCRB nucleotide sequences, was used to measure repertoire sharing. TCRdb took this table from immuneACCESS and kept in-frame rearrangements with V and J called. Such tables lack part of the clones; where checked against another copy, unresolved V genes explain under half of the gap, and the rest is unexplained. The D gene and trimming were derived from the DNA, and the V and J assignments and clone size from that table. The sample data list roughly 180,000 clones, and more than 10% of these were observed just once. The ten top clones hold 0.62% of the sample.

The entry originates in a study of beta chain features in type 1 diabetes (dated by TCRdb to 2016 to 2019). The study in broad terms: Mean age, gender distribution, total cell number and subset yield were not different between patients and healthy donors. Whereas all 30 or so donors provided naive and central memory subsets, regulatory and stem cell-like memory subsets were isolated from just 8 patients and roughly 8 healthy donors. In the study, recently diagnosed type 1 diabetes patients and matched healthy donors were compared on the TCRB repertoires of their sorted circulating CD4+ T cell subsets. A total of roughly 98,000,000 sorted cells were examined across all samples, and RNA yield correlated strongly with the number of cells per subset. Points the paper makes about the study in general: In all four CD4+ subsets, TCRB CDR3 length was moderately but significantly shorter in type 1 diabetes patients. Because cDNA was sequenced instead of genomic DNA, highly expressing activated cells could be over-represented, though the groups showed no difference in activation or CD3 levels. Patients with type 1 diabetes made fewer insertions and deleted more nucleotides at VDJ recombination sites, implying thymic rearrangement abnormalities. PCR may preferentially amplify shorter templates, but because patient and control samples were amplified and corrected together, any resulting skew would affect both groups equally. Naive, central memory and regulatory TCRB repertoires appeared more similar among patients than among healthy donors. Because the HLA sub-analyses included only small numbers of individuals, any influence of HLA type on TCRB rearrangement was left unresolved.

Each donor gave one peripheral blood draw, averaging approximately 0.11 L, which was collected into heparinised tubes. Using a panel that included CD45RO, CCR7, CD25, CD127, CD95 and CD27, naive, central memory, regulatory and stem cell-like memory CD4+ T cells were sorted on a BD FACSAria II. Purity was above 95% for every sorted population. Right away, PBMCs were isolated by Lymphoprep density gradient centrifugation and were stained directly, with no culture step. Samples were stained and sorted in pairs, with one healthy donor and one patient per experiment, so that batch effects were minimized. The germline V end is reduced by 4 bases and the J end by 7 bases; junction bases left unmatched: 4. The germline V gene specifies MNHEY as CDR1 and SVGAGI as CDR2. Its CDR3 holds 13 amino acids, cysteine through phenylalanine. Only CDR3 DNA remains: 39 bases, in frame from the first base.

This TCR came from a woman under 30 in good health. This chain is built from TRBV6-5 and TRBJ2-5, and 9 junction bases match TRBD1. Sequencing used central memory CD4+ T cells from blood. The CDR3 loop reads CASSWTGEGTQYF. DNA sequence: TGTGCCAGCAGTTGGACAGGGGAGGGGACCCAGTACTTC.